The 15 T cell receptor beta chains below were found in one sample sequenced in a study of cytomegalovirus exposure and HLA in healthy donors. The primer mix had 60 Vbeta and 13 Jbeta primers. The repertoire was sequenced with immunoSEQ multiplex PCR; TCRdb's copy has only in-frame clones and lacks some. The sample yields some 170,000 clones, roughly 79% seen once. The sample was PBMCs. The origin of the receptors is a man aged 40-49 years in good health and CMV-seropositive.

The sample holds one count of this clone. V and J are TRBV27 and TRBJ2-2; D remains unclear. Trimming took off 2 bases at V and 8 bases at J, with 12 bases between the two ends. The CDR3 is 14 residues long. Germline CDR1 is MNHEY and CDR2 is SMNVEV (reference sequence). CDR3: CASSLLPLRGELFF. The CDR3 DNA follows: TGTGCCAGCAGTTTACTTCCCCTTCGGGGGGAGCTGTTTTTT.

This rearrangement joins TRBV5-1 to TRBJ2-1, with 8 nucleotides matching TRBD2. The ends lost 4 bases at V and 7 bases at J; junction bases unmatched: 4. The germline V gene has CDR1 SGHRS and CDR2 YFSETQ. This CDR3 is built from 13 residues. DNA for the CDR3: TGCGCCAGCAGCCGGGGGGGGGAGAATGAGCAGTTCTTC. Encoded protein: CASSRGGENEQFF. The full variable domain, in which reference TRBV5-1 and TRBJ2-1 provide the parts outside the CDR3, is KAGVTQTPRYLIKTRGQQVTLSCSPISGHRSVSWYQQTPGQGLQFLFEYFSETQRNKGNFPGRFSGRQFSNSRSEMNVSTLELGDSALYLCASSRGGENEQFFGPGTRLTVL.

CDR3 residues: CASSGPNLAGGFNEQFF. In DNA, the CDR3 is TGTGCCAGCAGTGGTCCCAATCTAGCGGGAGGGTTCAATGAGCAGTTCTTC. J is TRBJ2-1 and V is TRBV6-1, with TRBD2 matching 12 bases. CDR1 is MNHNS, CDR2 SASEGT, per germline. This CDR3 is built from 17 residues. V shed 4 bases and J 6 bases; nucleotides not matched to a gene: 10.

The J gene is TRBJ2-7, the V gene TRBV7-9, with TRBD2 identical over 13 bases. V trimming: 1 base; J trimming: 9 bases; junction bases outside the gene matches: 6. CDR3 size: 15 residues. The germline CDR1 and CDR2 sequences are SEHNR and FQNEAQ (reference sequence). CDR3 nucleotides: TGTGCCAGCAGCTTAGGACTAGCGGGAGGCTCGGTGCAGTACTTC. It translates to CASSLGLAGGSVQYF.

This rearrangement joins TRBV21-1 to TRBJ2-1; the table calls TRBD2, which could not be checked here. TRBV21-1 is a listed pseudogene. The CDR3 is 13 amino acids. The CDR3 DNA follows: TGTGCCAGCAGCGGGGAGGGTGGCAATGAGCAGTTCTTC. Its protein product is CASSGEGGNEQFF.

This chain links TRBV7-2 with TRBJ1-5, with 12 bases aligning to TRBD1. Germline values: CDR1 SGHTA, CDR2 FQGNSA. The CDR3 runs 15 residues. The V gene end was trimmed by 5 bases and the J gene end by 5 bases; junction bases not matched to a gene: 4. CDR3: CASSLGTGGHQPQHF. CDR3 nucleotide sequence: TGTGCCAGCAGCCTCGGGACAGGGGGCCATCAGCCCCAGCATTTT.

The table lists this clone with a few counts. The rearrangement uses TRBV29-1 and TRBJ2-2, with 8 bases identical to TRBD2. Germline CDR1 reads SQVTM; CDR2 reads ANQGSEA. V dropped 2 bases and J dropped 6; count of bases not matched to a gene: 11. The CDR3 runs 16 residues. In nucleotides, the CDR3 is TGCAGCGTTGAAAGCCCCGCTAGCGGGCTGGCCGGGGAGCTGTTTTTT. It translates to CSVESPASGLAGELFF.

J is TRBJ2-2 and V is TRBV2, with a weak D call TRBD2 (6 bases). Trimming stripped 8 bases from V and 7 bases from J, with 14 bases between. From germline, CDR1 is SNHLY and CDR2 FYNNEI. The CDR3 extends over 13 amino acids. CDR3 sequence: CASYSREDGELFF. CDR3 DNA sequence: TGTGCCAGCTACTCGCGGGAAGACGGGGAGCTGTTTTTT. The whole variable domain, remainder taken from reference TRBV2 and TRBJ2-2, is EPEVTQTPSHQVTQMGQEVILRCVPISNHLYFYWYRQILGQKVEFLVSFYNNEISEKSEIFDDQFSVERPDGSNFTLKIRSTKLEDSAMYFCASYSREDGELFFGEGSRLTVL.

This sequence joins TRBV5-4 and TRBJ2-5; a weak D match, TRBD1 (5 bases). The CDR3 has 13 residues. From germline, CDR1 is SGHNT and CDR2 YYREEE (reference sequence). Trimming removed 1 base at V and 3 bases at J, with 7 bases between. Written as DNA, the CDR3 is TGTGCCAGCAGCTTGATGACAGAAGAGACCCAGTACTTC. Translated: CASSLMTEETQYF.

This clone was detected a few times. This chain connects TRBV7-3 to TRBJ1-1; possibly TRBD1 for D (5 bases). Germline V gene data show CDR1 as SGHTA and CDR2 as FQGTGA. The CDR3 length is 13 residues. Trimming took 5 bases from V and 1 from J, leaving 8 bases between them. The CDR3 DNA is TGTGCCAGCAGCCCCCAGGGGAACACTGAAGCTTTCTTT. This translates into CASSPQGNTEAFF.

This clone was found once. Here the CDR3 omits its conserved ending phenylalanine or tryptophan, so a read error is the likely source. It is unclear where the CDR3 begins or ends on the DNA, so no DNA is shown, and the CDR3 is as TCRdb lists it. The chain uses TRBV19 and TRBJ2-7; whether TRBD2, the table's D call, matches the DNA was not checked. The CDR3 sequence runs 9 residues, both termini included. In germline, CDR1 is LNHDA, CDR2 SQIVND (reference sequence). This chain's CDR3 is CAINFRVWS.

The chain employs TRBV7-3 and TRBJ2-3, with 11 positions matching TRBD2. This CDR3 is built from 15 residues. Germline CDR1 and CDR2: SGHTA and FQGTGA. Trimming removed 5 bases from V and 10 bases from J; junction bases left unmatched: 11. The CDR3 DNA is TGTGCCAGCAGCCCGACTAGCGGGGCAGACGGGCCGCAGTATTTT. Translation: CASSPTSGADGPQYF.

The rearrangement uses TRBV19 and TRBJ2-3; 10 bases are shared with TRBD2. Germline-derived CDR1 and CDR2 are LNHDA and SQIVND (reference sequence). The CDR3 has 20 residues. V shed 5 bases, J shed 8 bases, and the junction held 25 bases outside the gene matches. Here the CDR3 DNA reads TGTGCCAGTAGTCCGCCAGAGGGGAGAGCGGGAGGGCCCGGCTCGCGTACGCAGTATTTT. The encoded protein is CASSPPEGRAGGPGSRTQYF.

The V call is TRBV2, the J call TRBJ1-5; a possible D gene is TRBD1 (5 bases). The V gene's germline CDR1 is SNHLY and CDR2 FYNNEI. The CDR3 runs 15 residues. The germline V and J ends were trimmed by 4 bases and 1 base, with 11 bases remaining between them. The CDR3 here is CASSGLGVSNQPQHF. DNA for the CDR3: TGTGCCAGCAGTGGCCTAGGGGTGAGCAATCAGCCCCAGCATTTT.

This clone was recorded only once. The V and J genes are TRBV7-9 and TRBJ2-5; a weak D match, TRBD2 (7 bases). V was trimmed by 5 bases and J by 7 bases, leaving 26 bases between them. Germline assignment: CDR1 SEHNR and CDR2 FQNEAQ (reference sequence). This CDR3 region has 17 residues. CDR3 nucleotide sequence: TGTGCCAGCAGCCCACCTAGCGGACGCACCCGGGGGGCGACCCAGTACTTC. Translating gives CASSPPSGRTRGATQYF. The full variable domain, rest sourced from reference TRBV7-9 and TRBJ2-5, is DTGVSQNPRHKITKRGQNVTFRCDPISEHNRLYWYRQTLGQGPEFLTYFQNEAQLEKSRLLSDRFSAERPKGSFSTLEIQRTEQGDSAMYLCASSPPSGRTRGATQYFGPGTRLLVL.